Shown below are 7 T cell receptor beta chains from a single sample sequenced in a study of CD8 T cells in ankylosing spondylitis. Study-wide points: There was a TCR beta motif, made of 7 to 9 highly homologous variants, that appeared characteristic of ankylosing spondylitis blood.

No antigen has been assigned to these receptors. TCRdb redid the calling of the 5' RACE reads with MiXCR, one entry per CDR3 protein. The table includes under 850,000 distinct CDR3 sequences, roughly 19% detected once. Sequencing was carried out using blood, either unsorted or a sorted T cell fraction (not recorded which). Receptors were obtained from a male donor with ankylosing spondylitis.

The chain uses TRBV6-2 or TRBV6-3 and TRBJ2-1; either TRBD1 or TRBD2 may fit D (5 bases each). The CDR3 loop spans 12 amino acids. V was clipped by 8 bases and J by 4 bases, with 9 bases between them. Looked up from germline, CDR1 is MNHEY and CDR2 is SVGEGT. The CDR3 DNA reads TGTGCCAGCGGGGGTTCATACAATGAGCAGTTCTTC. It specifies CASGGSYNEQFF.

The genes are TRBV7-6 and TRBJ2-3; D is possibly TRBD2 (6 bases). In germline, CDR1 is SGHVS, CDR2 FNYEAQ. The CDR3 contains 15 residues. V lost 5 bases and J lost 6, with 18 bases in between. CDR3: CASSLKGGVGDTQYF. In nucleotides, the CDR3 is TGTGCCAGCAGCCTCAAAGGAGGGGTGGGGGATACGCAGTATTTT. Drawing the rest from reference TRBV7-6 and TRBJ2-3, the complete variable domain is GAGVSQSPRYKVTKRGQDVALRCDPISGHVSLYWYRQALGQGPEFLTYFNYEAQQDKSGLPNDRFSAERPEGSISTLTIQRTEQRDSAMYRCASSLKGGVGDTQYFGPGTRLTVL.

V is TRBV10-3 and J is TRBJ1-2; D is uncertain. The CDR3 has 13 residues. V lost 3 bases and J 3 bases, leaving 8 bases between the germline ends. CDR1 is ENHRY and CDR2 is SYGVKD in the germline V gene. CDR3 nucleotides: TGTGCCATCAGTGAATCTGGGCACTATGGCTACACCTTC. This translates into CAISESGHYGYTF.

The V gene is TRBV4-1, the J gene TRBJ1-6; D is undetermined. Deletions cut 6 bases from V and 8 bases from J, with 23 bases between. CDR3 length: 17 residues. The V gene's germline CDR1 is MGHRA and CDR2 YSYEKL. CDR3 protein: CASRGKTWVVEDSPLHF. CDR3 DNA: TGCGCCAGCAGGGGCAAGACCTGGGTCGTTGAGGATTCACCCCTCCACTTT.

The chain employs TRBV7-6 and TRBJ2-5, with D possibly TRBD2 on 5 matching bases. The V gene's germline CDR1 is SGHVS and CDR2 FNYEAQ. V was pared by 5 bases and J by 2 bases, with 12 bases between. CDR3 size: 14 residues. CDR3 DNA sequence: TGTGCCAGCAGCCCCCCCCGGGATCAAGAGACCCAGTACTTC. Protein: CASSPPRDQETQYF. The full variable domain, completed using reference TRBV7-6 and TRBJ2-5, is GAGVSQSPRYKVTKRGQDVALRCDPISGHVSLYWYRQALGQGPEFLTYFNYEAQQDKSGLPNDRFSAERPEGSISTLTIQRTEQRDSAMYRCASSPPRDQETQYFGPGTRLLVL.

This clonotype occurred a few times. J is TRBJ2-1 and V is TRBV7-3; D may be TRBD2 (5 bases). CDR3 length: 16 amino acids. Trimming left V 3 bases short and J 7 bases short, with 19 bases between. Germline V gives CDR1 SGHTA, CDR2 FQGTGA. CDR3 amino acids: CASSLSSGSKVNEQFF. The CDR3 region has the DNA TGTGCCAGCAGCTTGTCCAGCGGTAGTAAGGTGAATGAGCAGTTCTTC. The complete variable domain, with remaining parts taken from reference TRBV7-3 and TRBJ2-1, reads GAGVSQTPSNKVTEKGKYVELRCDPISGHTALYWYRQSLGQGPEFLIYFQGTGAADDSGLPNDRFFAVRPEGSVSTLKIQRTERGDSAVYLCASSLSSGSKVNEQFFGPGTRLTVL.

This clonotype was seen a few times. The rearrangement uses TRBV9 and TRBJ2-1; TRBD2 agrees at 8 bases. The CDR3 has 15 amino acids. The trim removed 4 bases at V and 4 bases at J, leaving 7 bases unmatched. Germline CDR1 SGDLS, CDR2 YYNGEE. CDR3 amino acids: CASSPYAGGYNEQFF. CDR3 sequence (DNA): TGTGCCAGCAGCCCTTACGCGGGGGGATACAATGAGCAGTTCTTC.